This TCR beta chain emerged from a study of beta chain features in type 1 diabetes (dated by TCRdb to the late 2010s). About the full investigation: Mean age, gender distribution, total cell number and subset yield did not differ between patients and healthy donors. A total of around 100 million sorted cells were examined across all samples, and RNA yield correlated strongly with the number of cells per subset. The study compared TCRB repertoires of sorted circulating CD4+ T cell subsets between recently diagnosed type 1 diabetes patients and matched healthy donors. Naive and central memory subsets were obtained from all 30 or so donors, but regulatory and stem cell-like memory subsets were isolated from only 8 patients and 8 healthy donors.

Study-wide findings and limitations: Because the HLA sub-analyses included only small numbers of individuals, any influence of HLA type on TCRB rearrangement was left unresolved. Because cDNA was sequenced instead of genomic DNA, activated cells with high expression could be over-represented, although the groups did not differ in activation or CD3 levels. Naive, central memory and regulatory TCRB repertoires appeared to be more similar among patients than among healthy donors. Patients with type 1 diabetes made fewer insertions and deleted more nucleotides at VDJ recombination sites, implying thymic rearrangement abnormalities. Shorter templates might be favored by PCR, yet because patient and control samples were amplified and corrected together, any such skew would affect both groups equally. A moderate but significant shortening of TCRB CDR3 length was observed in type 1 diabetes patients in all four CD4+ subsets.

This clone appeared a few times. Its antigen is still unknown. Qualities for individual bases were not recorded, and no much larger clone is one base off. Sequences MDHEN (CDR1) and SYDVKM (CDR2) are obtained from the germline V gene. The CDR3, cysteine through phenylalanine, is 11 amino acids long. Just CDR3 DNA is preserved here, 33 bases in frame from base 1. V loses 10 bases at its end and J loses 8 bases; junction bases beyond the gene matches: 5. The High Capacity cDNA Reverse Transcription Kit was used to reverse transcribe all of the isolated RNA, meaning that expressed TCRB transcripts were what got sequenced. Deep immunoSEQ sequencing was performed on naive, central memory and regulatory T cell samples, with an average of around 3.4 million total reads per sample. After sorted cells were lysed in RLT buffer, RNA was extracted with DNase-treated RNeasy Micro or Mini kits, with the choice depending on cell number. Each cell subset was processed on its own to prevent cross-contamination, while patient and healthy donor samples were processed together. The immunoSEQ multiplex PCR was used to amplify TCRB sequences from cDNA, yielding 87-bp fragments that span the CDR3 region. Sequencing of the amplicons was done on the Illumina HiSeq platform. As for the authors' bioinformatics: Synthetic template baselines were used to correct PCR bias computationally, reads within Hamming distance 2 were collapsed, and singletons that could not be merged were discarded. Reads were aligned against IMGT to assign V, D and J genes, CDR3 length and insertions or deletions at six rearrangement sites. Within each subset, clonotype counts were normalized to sorted cell number, after which true diversity and Gini coefficients were computed with the tcR R package. The overlap coefficient, calculated on TCRB nucleotide sequences, was used to quantify repertoire sharing. Out-of-frame TCRB sequences from naive cells were analyzed as a proxy for the pre-selection repertoire. The immuneACCESS repertoire file appears here via TCRdb, limited to in-frame rearrangements. These files lack a portion of the clones; in checked studies, under half of the deficit traces to unresolved V genes, and the cause of the others is not known. Clone size and the V and J calls come from that table; the DNA yielded D and trimming. The sample contains about 930,000 clones, about 17% of them found a single time. The ten largest clonotypes hold 0.023% of the sample.

Each donor gave one peripheral blood draw, roughly 0.11 L on average, collected into heparinised tubes. Using a panel that included CD45RO, CCR7, CD25, CD127, CD95 and CD27, naive, central memory, regulatory and stem cell-like memory CD4+ T cells were sorted on a BD FACSAria II. All sorted populations exceeded 95% purity. Right away, PBMCs were isolated by Lymphoprep density gradient centrifugation and were stained directly, with no culture step. To minimize batch effects, samples were stained and sorted in pairs, one healthy donor with one patient per experiment. The sequenced material came from naive CD4+ T cells from blood. The sample's cell subset or site label, in plain terms: true naive CD4+ T cells. The receptor was derived from a young woman in good health. This sequence uses TRBV28 and TRBJ1-2; a stretch of 9 junction bases matches TRBD1. The CDR3 has the sequence CATRQGGGYTF. In nucleotide form, the sequence is TGTGCCACACGACAGGGGGGCGGCTACACCTTC.